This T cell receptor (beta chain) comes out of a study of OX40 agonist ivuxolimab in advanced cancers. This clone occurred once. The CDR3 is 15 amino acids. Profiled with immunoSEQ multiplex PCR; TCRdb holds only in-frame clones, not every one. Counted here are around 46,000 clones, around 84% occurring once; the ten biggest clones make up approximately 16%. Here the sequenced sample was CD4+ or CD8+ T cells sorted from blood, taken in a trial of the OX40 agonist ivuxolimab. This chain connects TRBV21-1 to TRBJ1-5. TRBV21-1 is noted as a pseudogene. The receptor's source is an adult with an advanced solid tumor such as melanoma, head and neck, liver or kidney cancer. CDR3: CASSNHGGRYQPQHF. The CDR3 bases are TGTGCCAGCAGCAACCATGGGGGGCGATATCAGCCCCAGCATTTT.